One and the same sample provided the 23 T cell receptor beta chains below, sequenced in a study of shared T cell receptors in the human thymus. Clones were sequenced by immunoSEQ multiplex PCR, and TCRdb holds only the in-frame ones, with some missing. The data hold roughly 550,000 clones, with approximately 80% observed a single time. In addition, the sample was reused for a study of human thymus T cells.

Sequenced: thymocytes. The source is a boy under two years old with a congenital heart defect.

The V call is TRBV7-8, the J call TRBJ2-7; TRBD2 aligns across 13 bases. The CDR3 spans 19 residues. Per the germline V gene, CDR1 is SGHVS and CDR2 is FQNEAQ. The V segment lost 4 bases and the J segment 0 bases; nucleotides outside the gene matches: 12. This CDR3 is CASSSGLAGARGTSYEQYF. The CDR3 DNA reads TGTGCCAGCAGCTCTGGACTAGCGGGAGCAAGGGGGACCTCCTACGAGCAGTACTTC. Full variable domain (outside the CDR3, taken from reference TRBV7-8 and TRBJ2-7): GAGVSQSPRYKVAKRGQDVALRCDPISGHVSLFWYQQALGQGPEFLTYFQNEAQLDKSGLPSDRFFAERPEGSVSTLKIQRTQQEDSAVYLCASSSGLAGARGTSYEQYFGPGTRLTVT.

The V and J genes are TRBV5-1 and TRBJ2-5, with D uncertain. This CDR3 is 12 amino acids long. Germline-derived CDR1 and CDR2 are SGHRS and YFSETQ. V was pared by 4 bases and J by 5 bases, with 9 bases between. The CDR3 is CASSRPSETQYF. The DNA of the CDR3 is TGCGCCAGCAGCCGTCCCTCTGAGACCCAGTACTTC.

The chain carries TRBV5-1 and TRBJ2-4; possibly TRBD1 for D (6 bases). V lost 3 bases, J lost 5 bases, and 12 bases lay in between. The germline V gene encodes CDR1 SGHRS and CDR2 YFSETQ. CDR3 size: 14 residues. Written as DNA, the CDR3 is TGCGCCAGCAGCTGGACAGTAGAGGAAAACATTCAGTACTTC. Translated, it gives CASSWTVEENIQYF. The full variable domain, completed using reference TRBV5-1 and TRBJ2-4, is KAGVTQTPRYLIKTRGQQVTLSCSPISGHRSVSWYQQTPGQGLQFLFEYFSETQRNKGNFPGRFSGRQFSNSRSEMNVSTLELGDSALYLCASSWTVEENIQYFGAGTRLSVL.

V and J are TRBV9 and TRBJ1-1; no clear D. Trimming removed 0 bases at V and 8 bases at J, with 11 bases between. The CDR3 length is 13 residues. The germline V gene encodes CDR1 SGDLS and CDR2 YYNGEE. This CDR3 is CASSVGSGGEAFF. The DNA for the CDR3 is TGTGCCAGCAGCGTAGGGTCCGGCGGAGAAGCTTTCTTT.

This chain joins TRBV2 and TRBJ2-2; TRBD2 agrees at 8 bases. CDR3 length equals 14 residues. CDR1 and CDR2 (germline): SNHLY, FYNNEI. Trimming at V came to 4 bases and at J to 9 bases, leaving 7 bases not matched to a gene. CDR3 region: CASSGGRNFWELFF. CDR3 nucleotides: TGTGCCAGCAGTGGCGGGAGGAACTTCTGGGAGCTGTTTTTT.

The CDR3 coding sequence is TGTGCCAGCAGTCTCACCGGGACTAGTATCCCAGATACGCAGTATTTT. This encodes CASSLTGTSIPDTQYF. V gene TRBV2 combines with J gene TRBJ2-3; 8 bases fit TRBD2. This CDR3 comprises 16 residues. CDR1 and CDR2 (germline): SNHLY, FYNNEI. With V trimmed by 5 bases and J by 4 bases, 11 bases remained unmatched. The variable domain in full, completed from reference TRBV2 and TRBJ2-3, reads EPEVTQTPSHQVTQMGQEVILRCVPISNHLYFYWYRQILGQKVEFLVSFYNNEISEKSEIFDDQFSVERPDGSNFTLKIRSTKLEDSAMYFCASSLTGTSIPDTQYFGPGTRLTVL.

CDR3 DNA sequence: TGTGCCTGGAGTGCGACACAGGGAGGGTCTGAAGCTTTCTTT. This encodes CAWSATQGGSEAFF. The chain joins TRBV30 to TRBJ1-1, with D maybe TRBD1 (6 bases). The CDR3 has 14 residues. Trimming removed 1 base at V and 6 bases at J, with 15 bases between. Germline values: CDR1 GTSNPN, CDR2 SVGIG (reference sequence).

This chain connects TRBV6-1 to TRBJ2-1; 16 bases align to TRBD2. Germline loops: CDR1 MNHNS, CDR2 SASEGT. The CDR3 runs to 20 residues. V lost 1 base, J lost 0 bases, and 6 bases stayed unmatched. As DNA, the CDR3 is TGTGCCAGCAGTGAAGGAGGGACTAGCGGGAGGGGAAGCTCCTACAATGAGCAGTTCTTC. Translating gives CASSEGGTSGRGSSYNEQFF.

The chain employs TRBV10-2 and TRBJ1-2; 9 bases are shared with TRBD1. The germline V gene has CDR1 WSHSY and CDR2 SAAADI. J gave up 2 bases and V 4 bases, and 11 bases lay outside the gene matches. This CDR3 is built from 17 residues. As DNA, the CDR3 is TGCGCCAGCAGTGCTCCGGGACAGGGAGAAGAGAACTATGGCTACACCTTC. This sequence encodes CASSAPGQGEENYGYTF.

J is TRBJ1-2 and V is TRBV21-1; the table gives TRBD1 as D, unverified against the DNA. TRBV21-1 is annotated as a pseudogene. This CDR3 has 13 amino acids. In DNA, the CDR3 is TGTGCCAGCAGAACAGGGGGCGGCTATGGCTACACCTTC. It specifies CASRTGGGYGYTF.

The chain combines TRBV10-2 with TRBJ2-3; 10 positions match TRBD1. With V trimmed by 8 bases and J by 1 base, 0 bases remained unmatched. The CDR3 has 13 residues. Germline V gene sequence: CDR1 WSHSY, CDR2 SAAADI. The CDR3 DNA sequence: TGCGCCAGCGGGACAGGGGGCACAGATACGCAGTATTTT. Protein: CASGTGGTDTQYF.

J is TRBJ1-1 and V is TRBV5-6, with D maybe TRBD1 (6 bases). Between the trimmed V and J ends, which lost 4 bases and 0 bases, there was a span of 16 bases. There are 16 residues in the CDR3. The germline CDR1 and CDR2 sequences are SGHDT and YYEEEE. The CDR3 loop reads CASSEACGTLNTEAFF. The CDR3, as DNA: TGTGCCAGCAGCGAGGCGTGTGGGACACTGAACACTGAAGCTTTCTTT. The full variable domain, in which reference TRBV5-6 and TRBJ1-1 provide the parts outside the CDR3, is DAGVTQSPTHLIKTRGQQVTLRCSPKSGHDTVSWYQQALGQGPQFIFQYYEEEERQRGNFPDRFSGHQFPNYSSELNVNALLLGDSALYLCASSEACGTLNTEAFFGQGTRLTVV.

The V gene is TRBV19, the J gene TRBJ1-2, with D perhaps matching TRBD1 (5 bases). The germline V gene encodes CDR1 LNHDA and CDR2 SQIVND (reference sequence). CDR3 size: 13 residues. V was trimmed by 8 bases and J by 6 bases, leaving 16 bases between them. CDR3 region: CASLIGTPDGYTF. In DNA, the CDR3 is TGTGCCAGTCTTATCGGGACTCCGGATGGCTACACCTTC.

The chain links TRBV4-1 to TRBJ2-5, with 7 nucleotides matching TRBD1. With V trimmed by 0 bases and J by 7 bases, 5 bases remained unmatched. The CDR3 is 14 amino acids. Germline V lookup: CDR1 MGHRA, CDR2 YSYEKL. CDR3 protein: CASSQEWYRGTQYF. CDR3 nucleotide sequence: TGCGCCAGCAGCCAAGAGTGGTACAGGGGGACCCAGTACTTC.

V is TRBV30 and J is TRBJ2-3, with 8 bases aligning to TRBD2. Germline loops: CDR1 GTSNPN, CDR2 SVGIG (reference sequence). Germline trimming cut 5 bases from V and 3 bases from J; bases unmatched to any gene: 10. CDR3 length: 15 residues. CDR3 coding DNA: TGTGCCTGGGGAGGGACTAGGGAAGGGACAGATACGCAGTATTTT. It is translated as CAWGGTREGTDTQYF.

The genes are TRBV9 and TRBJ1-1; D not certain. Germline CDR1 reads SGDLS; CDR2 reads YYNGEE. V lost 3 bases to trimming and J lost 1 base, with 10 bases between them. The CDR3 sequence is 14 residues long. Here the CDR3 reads CASSAGPANTEAFF. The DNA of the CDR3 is TGTGCCAGCAGCGCGGGTCCCGCGAACACTGAAGCTTTCTTT.

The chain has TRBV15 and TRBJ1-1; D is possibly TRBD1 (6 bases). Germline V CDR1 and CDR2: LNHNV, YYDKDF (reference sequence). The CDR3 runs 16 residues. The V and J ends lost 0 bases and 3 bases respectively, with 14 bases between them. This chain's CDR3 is CATSRDDRGADTEAFF. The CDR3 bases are TGTGCCACCAGCAGAGATGATCGGGGGGCTGACACTGAAGCTTTCTTT.

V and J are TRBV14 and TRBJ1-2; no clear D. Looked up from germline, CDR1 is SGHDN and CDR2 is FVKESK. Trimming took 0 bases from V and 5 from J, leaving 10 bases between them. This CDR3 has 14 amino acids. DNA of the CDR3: TGTGCCAGCAGCCAAGATGAGGGTTATTATGGCTACACCTTC. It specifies CASSQDEGYYGYTF.

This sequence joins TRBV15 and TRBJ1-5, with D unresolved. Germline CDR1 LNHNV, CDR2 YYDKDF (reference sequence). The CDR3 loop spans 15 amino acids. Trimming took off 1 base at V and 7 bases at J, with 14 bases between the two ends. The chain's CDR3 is CATSRVSPGNQPQHF. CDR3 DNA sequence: TGTGCCACCAGCAGAGTAAGCCCAGGAAACCAGCCCCAGCATTTT.

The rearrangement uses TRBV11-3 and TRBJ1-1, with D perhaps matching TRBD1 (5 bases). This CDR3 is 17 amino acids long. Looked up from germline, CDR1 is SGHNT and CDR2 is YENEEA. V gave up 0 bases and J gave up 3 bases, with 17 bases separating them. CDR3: CASSLDAPSRGDTEAFF. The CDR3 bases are TGTGCCAGCAGCTTAGATGCCCCAAGTAGGGGTGACACTGAAGCTTTCTTT. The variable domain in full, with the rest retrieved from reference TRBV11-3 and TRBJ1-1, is EAGVVQSPRYKIIEKKQPVAFWCNPISGHNTLYWYLQNLGQGPELLIRYENEEAVDDSQLPKDRFSAERLKGVDSTLKIQPAELGDSAVYLCASSLDAPSRGDTEAFFGQGTRLTVV.

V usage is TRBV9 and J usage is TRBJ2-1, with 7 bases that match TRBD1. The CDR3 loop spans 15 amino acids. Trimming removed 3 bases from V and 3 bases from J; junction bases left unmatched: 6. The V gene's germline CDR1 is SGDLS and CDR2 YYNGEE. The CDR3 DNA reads TGTGCCAGCAGCGAGGGGGCCCCTTACTACAATGAGCAGTTCTTC. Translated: CASSEGAPYYNEQFF. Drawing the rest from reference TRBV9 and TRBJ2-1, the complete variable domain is DSGVTQTPKHLITATGQRVTLRCSPRSGDLSVYWYQQSLDQGLQFLIQYYNGEERAKGNILERFSAQQFPDLHSELNLSSLELGDSALYFCASSEGAPYYNEQFFGPGTRLTVL.

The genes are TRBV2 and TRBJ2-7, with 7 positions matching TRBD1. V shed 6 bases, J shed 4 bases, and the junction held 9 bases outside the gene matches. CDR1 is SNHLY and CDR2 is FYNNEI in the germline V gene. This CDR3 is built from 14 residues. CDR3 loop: CASRPTGQKYEQYF. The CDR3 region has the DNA TGTGCCAGCAGGCCTACGGGACAGAAGTACGAGCAGTACTTC.

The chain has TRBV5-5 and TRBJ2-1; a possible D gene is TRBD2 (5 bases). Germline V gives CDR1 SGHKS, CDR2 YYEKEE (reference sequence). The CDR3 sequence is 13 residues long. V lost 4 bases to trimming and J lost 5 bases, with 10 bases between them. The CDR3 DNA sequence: TGTGCCAGCAGCCCGGGGATTGACAATGAGCAGTTCTTC. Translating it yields CASSPGIDNEQFF. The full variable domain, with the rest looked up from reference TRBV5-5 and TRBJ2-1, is DAGVTQSPTHLIKTRGQQVTLRCSPISGHKSVSWYQQVLGQGPQFIFQYYEKEERGRGNFPDRFSARQFPNYSSELNVNALLLGDSALYLCASSPGIDNEQFFGPGTRLTVL.